These 17 T cell receptor beta chains share one sample of origin, sequenced in a study of synovial regulatory T cells in juvenile arthritis. Clones were read by immunoSEQ multiplex PCR, and TCRdb kept only the in-frame ones, dropping some. This sample lists 9,000 to 10,000 clones; its ten largest clones have about 0.35%. Sequenced input: Treg cells from blood. Regarding subset: remaining (HLA-DR-negative) circulating blood Treg cells. These receptors were taken from a donor aged 2 to 35 with juvenile idiopathic arthritis.

The chain recombines TRBV10-3 with TRBJ1-1. This CDR3 contains 13 residues. Nucleotide data are not available. Germline-derived CDR1 and CDR2 are ENHRY and SYGVKD. CDR3 sequence reads: CAISLRRNTEAFF.

This chain links TRBV6-1 with TRBJ1-5; TCRdb reports TRBD1, a call that lacks DNA to check it against. This CDR3 has 14 amino acids. No DNA is given. The V gene's germline CDR1 is MNHNS and CDR2 SASEGT. The CDR3 spells CASSRQGNNQPQHF.

The CDR3 reads CATSPPSGRVLSTDTQYF. The chain has TRBV10-3 and TRBJ2-3; the TRBD2 assignment by TCRdb is unverifiable without DNA. In germline, CDR1 is ENHRY, CDR2 SYGVKD. CDR3 size: 18 residues. No DNA accompanies this entry.

The rearrangement uses TRBV7-9 and TRBJ1-6. Looked up from germline, CDR1 is SEHNR and CDR2 is FQNEAQ (reference sequence). The CDR3 contains 13 residues. No DNA was logged. The CDR3 sequence is CASSPRPGSPLHF. The whole variable domain, filled in from reference TRBV7-9 and TRBJ1-6, reads DTGVSQNPRHKITKRGQNVTFRCDPISEHNRLYWYRQTLGQGPEFLTYFQNEAQLEKSRLLSDRFSAERPKGSFSTLEIQRTEQGDSAMYLCASSPRPGSPLHFGNGTRLTVT.

The J gene is TRBJ2-2, the V gene TRBV5-6. The CDR3 runs 16 residues. DNA for this receptor is not on file. Germline CDR1 and CDR2: SGHDT and YYEEEE. The CDR3 protein is CASSWTMVGVPGELFF.

CDR3 amino acids: CASSEAGGYGYTF. The chain carries TRBV6-1 and TRBJ1-2; the D call from TCRdb, TRBD1, cannot be confirmed without DNA. This CDR3 is built from 13 residues. There is no recorded DNA. CDR1 and CDR2 (germline): MNHNS, SASEGT.

This rearrangement joins TRBV2 to TRBJ1-2. The CDR3 is 12 residues long. The record lacks a DNA sequence. Germline assignment: CDR1 SNHLY and CDR2 FYNNEI. The CDR3 loop reads CASRGRNYGYTF.

The chain combines TRBV11-3 with TRBJ2-1; TCRdb picks TRBD2, but there is no DNA to check that call. Looked up from germline, CDR1 is SGHNT and CDR2 is YENEEA. CDR3 length equals 14 residues. Only the protein is on record. This CDR3 reads CASSLAGLAAEQFF.

The chain employs TRBV11-2 and TRBJ2-7; the TCRdb D gene call, TRBD2, has no DNA to confirm it. The CDR3 loop spans 18 amino acids. There is no recorded DNA. Per germline, CDR1 SGHAT and CDR2 FQNNGV. CDR3 sequence reads: CASSPEGAALAGHYEQYF.

The chain links TRBV10-1 to TRBJ2-1; TCRdb picks TRBD2, but there is no DNA to check that call. Looked up from germline, CDR1 is WNHNN and CDR2 is SYGVQD (reference sequence). The CDR3 covers 13 residues. The DNA is not on file. The CDR3 loop is CASSGPESGRQFF.

The rearrangement links TRBV6-1 to TRBJ1-1. Germline assignment: CDR1 MNHNS and CDR2 SASEGT. The CDR3 has 15 residues. No DNA is given. This CDR3 reads CASSGGRAENTEAFF.

The chain couples TRBV11-2 to TRBJ2-1; with no DNA, the TCRdb D assignment of TRBD2 cannot be verified. Germline CDR1 SGHAT, CDR2 FQNNGV. The CDR3 is 19 residues long. The nucleotide record is missing. CDR3 residues: CASSLDGLAGGPSYNEQFF.

The chain joins TRBV9 to TRBJ1-6; the TCRdb D gene call, TRBD1, has no DNA to confirm it. The CDR3 extends over 13 amino acids. There is no recorded DNA. The V gene's germline CDR1 is SGDLS and CDR2 YYNGEE. The CDR3 region is CASSVEQNSPLHF. Supplemented by reference TRBV9 and TRBJ1-6, the full variable domain reads DSGVTQTPKHLITATGQRVTLRCSPRSGDLSVYWYQQSLDQGLQFLIQYYNGEERAKGNILERFSAQQFPDLHSELNLSSLELGDSALYFCASSVEQNSPLHFGNGTRLTVT.

The rearrangement joins TRBV19 to TRBJ2-1; TCRdb picks TRBD1, but there is no DNA to check that call. Germline CDR1 LNHDA, CDR2 SQIVND (reference sequence). This CDR3 is built from 13 residues. No DNA has been recorded. The CDR3: CASSGGPYNEQFF. Supplemented by reference TRBV19 and TRBJ2-1, the full variable domain reads DGGITQSPKYLFRKEGQNVTLSCEQNLNHDAMYWYRQDPGQGLRLIYYSQIVNDFQKGDIAEGYSVSREKKESFPLTVTSAQKNPTAFYLCASSGGPYNEQFFGPGTRLTVL.

The gene calls are TRBV2 and TRBJ1-6; TCRdb indicates TRBD1, and absent DNA this call remains unverified. The germline V gene has CDR1 SNHLY and CDR2 FYNNEI. This CDR3 has 13 residues. DNA for this receptor is not on file. The CDR3 is CASTGQGGSPLHF. Using reference TRBV2 and TRBJ1-6 for the parts outside the CDR3, the full variable domain is EPEVTQTPSHQVTQMGQEVILRCVPISNHLYFYWYRQILGQKVEFLVSFYNNEISEKSEIFDDQFSVERPDGSNFTLKIRSTKLEDSAMYFCASTGQGGSPLHFGNGTRLTVT.

The chain has TRBV19 and TRBJ1-5. The CDR3 covers 13 residues. No DNA has been recorded. The germline gives CDR1 LNHDA, CDR2 SQIVND (reference sequence). The CDR3: CASSISANQPQHF.

This chain uses TRBV18 with TRBJ1-4; TCRdb designates TRBD1, a call that cannot be tested without DNA. Germline-derived CDR1 and CDR2 are KGHSH and LQKENI. The CDR3 length is 18 residues. Only the protein sequence is given. The CDR3 region is CASSENRGSKMFLEKLFF.